This passage covers 10 T cell receptor beta chains from one sample sequenced in a study of cytomegalovirus exposure and HLA in healthy donors (dated by TCRdb to 2016 to 2017). The method was the immunoSEQ multiplex PCR assay. The multiplex PCR relied on a mix of 60 forward primers for TCR Vbeta segments and 13 reverse primers for TCR Jbeta segments. TCRdb stores this immuneACCESS table with in-frame sequences only. Part of the clones is absent; in the studies checked, under half of the shortfall reflects unresolved V genes, and no reason is known for the rest. Recorded for this sample are around 130,000 clones; about 8.5% of them occurred a single time. 5% to 6% of the sample is taken by the ten largest. What was sequenced was PBMCs. All receptors derive from a man aged 35 to 55 in good health and CMV-seronegative.

The table lists this clone with a few counts. The V call is TRBV5-4, the J call TRBJ1-2; 9 bases fit TRBD1. Losses at the gene ends were 3 bases for V and 6 bases for J; bases not matched to a gene: 6. There are 14 residues in the CDR3. Germline CDR1 SGHNT, CDR2 YYREEE (reference sequence). The DNA of the CDR3 is TGTGCCAGCAGCTATAGACAGGGGGGGAATGGCTACACCTTC. Encoded protein: CASSYRQGGNGYTF.

A few counts support this clone. The chain has TRBV6-6 and TRBJ1-2; D not resolved. The V end was cut by 0 bases, the J end by 7 bases, with 18 bases between. This CDR3 region has 16 residues. Germline CDR1 and CDR2: MNHNY and SVGAGI (reference sequence). The CDR3 DNA follows: TGTGCCAGCAGTTACTCGAAGCCGGGGTCTAGTGGTGGCTACACCTTC. This translates into CASSYSKPGSSGGYTF.

This clone was seen a few times. This sequence joins TRBV13 and TRBJ1-2, with 11 bases fitting TRBD1. Germline V lookup: CDR1 PRHDT, CDR2 FYEKMQ (reference sequence). V lost 4 bases, J lost 8 bases, and 9 bases stayed unmatched. The CDR3 totals 15 residues. The CDR3 nucleotides are TGTGCCAGCAGCTCAGGAGGGACAGGGGGTCGAGGCTACACCTTC. It specifies CASSSGGTGGRGYTF.

This clone was seen only a few times. The chain links TRBV6-1 to TRBJ1-1, with D perhaps matching TRBD1 (5 bases). CDR3 length: 13 residues. The V gene's germline CDR1 is MNHNS and CDR2 SASEGT. The ends were cut back, 4 bases at V and 3 bases at J, with 9 bases in the middle. Written as DNA, the CDR3 is TGTGCCAGCAGTGCAGGGAAGCACACTGAAGCTTTCTTT. This sequence encodes CASSAGKHTEAFF.

This clone was seen only a few times. This chain uses TRBV5-1 with TRBJ2-5, with 10 nucleotides matching TRBD2. Trimming removed 1 base from V and 2 bases from J; junction bases left unmatched: 14. Germline lookup yields CDR1 SGHRS and CDR2 YFSETQ. The CDR3 has 19 amino acids. As DNA, the CDR3 is TGCGCCAGCAGCTTGCGGCCCGGTAGCGGGGGGAATCCACAAGAGACCCAGTACTTC. This gives the protein CASSLRPGSGGNPQETQYF. The variable domain in full, completed from reference TRBV5-1 and TRBJ2-5, reads KAGVTQTPRYLIKTRGQQVTLSCSPISGHRSVSWYQQTPGQGLQFLFEYFSETQRNKGNFPGRFSGRQFSNSRSEMNVSTLELGDSALYLCASSLRPGSGGNPQETQYFGPGTRLLVL.

The chain carries TRBV7-8 and TRBJ2-1; D possibly corresponds to TRBD2 (5 bases). The CDR3 runs to 13 residues. Trimming shortened V by 1 base and J by 10 bases, and 11 bases separated the two germline ends. CDR1 and CDR2 from the germline V gene are SGHVS and FQNEAQ. CDR3 nucleotide sequence: TGTGCCAGCAGCTTAGAGGCAGGCGGGGAGCAGTTCTTC. Its translation is CASSLEAGGEQFF.

J is TRBJ1-6 and V is TRBV7-2; D call uncertain. Trimming removed 5 bases at V and 9 bases at J, with 14 bases between. CDR1 is SGHTA and CDR2 is FQGNSA in the germline V gene. CDR3 length equals 14 residues. For the CDR3, the DNA is TGTGCCAGCAGCCGGTCGGGTGGAGGTTCACCCCTCCACTTT. Translating gives CASSRSGGGSPLHF.

V gene TRBV6-6 combines with J gene TRBJ2-7, with D hard to call. The CDR3 spans 13 residues. Germline V gene sequence: CDR1 MNHNY, CDR2 SVGAGI (reference sequence). The V gene lost 7 bases and the J gene lost 6 bases, with 16 bases spanning the gap. CDR3 coding DNA: TGTGCCAGCACAGGATCTGGTGGATCCGAGCAGTACTTC. Amino acid sequence: CASTGSGGSEQYF.

Ten or more counts support this clone. The chain uses TRBV6-4 and TRBJ2-1; TRBD2 matches at 13 bases. Trimming cost V 4 bases and J 4 bases; bases outside gene matches: 1. Germline loops: CDR1 MRHNA, CDR2 SNTAGT. The CDR3 runs to 15 residues. CDR3 nucleotide sequence: TGTGCCAGCAGTGGGACTAGCGGGGGTTACAATGAGCAGTTCTTC. Translation: CASSGTSGGYNEQFF.

This chain joins TRBV6-5 and TRBJ2-1; D may be TRBD1 (5 bases). The CDR3 runs to 12 residues. With 4 bases removed from V and 8 bases from J, the gap between germline ends came to 9 bases. Per germline, CDR1 MNHEY and CDR2 SVGAGI. CDR3 nucleotides: TGTGCCAGCAGTTTTGGGGCGGATGAGCAGTTCTTC. The encoded protein is CASSFGADEQFF.